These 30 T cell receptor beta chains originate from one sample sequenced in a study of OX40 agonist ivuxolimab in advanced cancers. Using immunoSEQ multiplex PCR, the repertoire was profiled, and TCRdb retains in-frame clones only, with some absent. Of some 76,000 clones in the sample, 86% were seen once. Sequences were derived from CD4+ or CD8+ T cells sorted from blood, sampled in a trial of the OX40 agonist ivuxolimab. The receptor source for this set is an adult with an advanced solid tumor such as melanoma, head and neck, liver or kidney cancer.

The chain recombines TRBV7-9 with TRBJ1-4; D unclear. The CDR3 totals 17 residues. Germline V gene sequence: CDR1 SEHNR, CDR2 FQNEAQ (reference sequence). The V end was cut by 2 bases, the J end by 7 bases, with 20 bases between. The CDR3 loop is CASSLSFQRVSGEKLFF. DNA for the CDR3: TGTGCCAGCAGCTTATCGTTTCAGCGGGTCTCCGGTGAAAAACTGTTTTTT.

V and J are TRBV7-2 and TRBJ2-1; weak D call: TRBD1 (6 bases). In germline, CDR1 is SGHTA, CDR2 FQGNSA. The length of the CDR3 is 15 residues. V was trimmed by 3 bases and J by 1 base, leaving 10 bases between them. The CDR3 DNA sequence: TGTGCCAGCAGCTTCTTAGGGGGTTCCTACAATGAGCAGTTCTTC. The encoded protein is CASSFLGGSYNEQFF.

Here the CDR3 reads CASSLTSGTNEQFF. As DNA, the CDR3 is TGCGCCAGCAGCTTGACTAGCGGGACCAATGAGCAGTTCTTC. The chain links TRBV5-1 to TRBJ2-1; TRBD2 matches 10 bases. Per the germline V gene, CDR1 is SGHRS and CDR2 is YFSETQ. Trimming removed 1 base from V and 6 bases from J; junction bases left unmatched: 1. This CDR3 has 14 residues.

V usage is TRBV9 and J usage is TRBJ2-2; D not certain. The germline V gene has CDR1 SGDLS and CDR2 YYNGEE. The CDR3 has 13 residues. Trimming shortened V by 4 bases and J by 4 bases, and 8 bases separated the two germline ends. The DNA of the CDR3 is TGTGCCAGCAGCCTCGTGGGCACCGGGGAGCTGTTTTTT. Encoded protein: CASSLVGTGELFF.

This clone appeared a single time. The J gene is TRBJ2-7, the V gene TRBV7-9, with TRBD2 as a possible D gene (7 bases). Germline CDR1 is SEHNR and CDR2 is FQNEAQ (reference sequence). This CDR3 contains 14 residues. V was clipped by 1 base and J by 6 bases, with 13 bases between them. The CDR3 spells CASSLEGGIAEQYF. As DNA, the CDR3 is TGTGCCAGCAGCTTAGAGGGGGGGATAGCCGAGCAGTACTTC.

This CDR3 is CASSDALEQYF. CDR3 DNA sequence: TGTGCCAGCAGTGACGCCCTGGAGCAGTACTTC. This chain links TRBV6-5 with TRBJ2-7; D remains unclear. V was cut by 5 bases and J by 7 bases, with 9 bases left in between. CDR3 length equals 11 residues. Looked up from germline, CDR1 is MNHEY and CDR2 is SVGAGI.

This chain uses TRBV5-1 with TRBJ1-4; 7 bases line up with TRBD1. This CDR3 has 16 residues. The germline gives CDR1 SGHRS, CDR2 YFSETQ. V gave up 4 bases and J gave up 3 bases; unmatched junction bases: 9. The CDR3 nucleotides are TGCGCCAGCAGCAGCTTACCAGGGGGAGCTAATGAAAAACTGTTTTTT. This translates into CASSSLPGGANEKLFF.

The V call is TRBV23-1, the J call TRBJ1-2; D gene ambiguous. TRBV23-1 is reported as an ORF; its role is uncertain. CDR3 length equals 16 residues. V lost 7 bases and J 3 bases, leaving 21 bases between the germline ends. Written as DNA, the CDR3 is TGCGCCAGCACCCCCTCGGTGGTGGGGTGGGACTATGGCTACACCTTC. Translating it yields CASTPSVVGWDYGYTF.

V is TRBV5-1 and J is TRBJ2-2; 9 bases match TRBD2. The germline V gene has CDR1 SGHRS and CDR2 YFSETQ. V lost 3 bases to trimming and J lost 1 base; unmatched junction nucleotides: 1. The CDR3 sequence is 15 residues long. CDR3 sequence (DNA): TGCGCCAGCAGCTCGACTAGCGGGAACACCGGGGAGCTGTTTTTT. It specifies CASSSTSGNTGELFF.

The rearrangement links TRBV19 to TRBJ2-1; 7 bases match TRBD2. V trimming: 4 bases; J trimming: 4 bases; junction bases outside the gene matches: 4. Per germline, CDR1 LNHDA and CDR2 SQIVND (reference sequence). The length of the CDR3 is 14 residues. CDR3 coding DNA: TGTGCCAGTAGTAGGGCTAGCGGATACAATGAGCAGTTCTTC. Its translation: CASSRASGYNEQFF.

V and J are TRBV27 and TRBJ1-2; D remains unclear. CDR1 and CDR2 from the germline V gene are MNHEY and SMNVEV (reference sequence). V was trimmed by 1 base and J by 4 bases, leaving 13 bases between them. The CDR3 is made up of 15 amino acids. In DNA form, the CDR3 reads TGTGCCAGCAGTTTATTGGGCCAGGCTGGCTATGGCTACACCTTC. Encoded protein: CASSLLGQAGYGYTF.

The CDR3, as DNA: TGTGCCAGCAGTGAAGGGGTGCTAGCGGGGGGTTTCACAGATACGCAGTATTTT. This translates into CASSEGVLAGGFTDTQYF. The V and J genes are TRBV2 and TRBJ2-3, with 11 nucleotides matching TRBD2. Germline trimming cut 1 base from V and 2 bases from J; bases unmatched to any gene: 8. Germline values: CDR1 SNHLY, CDR2 FYNNEI. The CDR3 has 18 residues.

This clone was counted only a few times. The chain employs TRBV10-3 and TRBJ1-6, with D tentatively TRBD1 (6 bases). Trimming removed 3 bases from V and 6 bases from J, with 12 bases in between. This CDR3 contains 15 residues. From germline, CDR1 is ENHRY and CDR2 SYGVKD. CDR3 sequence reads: CAISEGTPLNSPLHF. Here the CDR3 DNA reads TGTGCCATCAGTGAAGGGACACCCCTTAATTCACCCCTCCACTTT.

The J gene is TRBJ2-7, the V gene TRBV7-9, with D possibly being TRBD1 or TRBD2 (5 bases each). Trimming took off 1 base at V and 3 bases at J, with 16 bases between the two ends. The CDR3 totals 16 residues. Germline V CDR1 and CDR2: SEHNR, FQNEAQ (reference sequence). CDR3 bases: TGTGCCAGCAGCTTAGAAGGGGCCCTAGGAGGCTACGAGCAGTACTTC. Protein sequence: CASSLEGALGGYEQYF. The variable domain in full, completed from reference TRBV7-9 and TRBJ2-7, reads DTGVSQNPRHKITKRGQNVTFRCDPISEHNRLYWYRQTLGQGPEFLTYFQNEAQLEKSRLLSDRFSAERPKGSFSTLEIQRTEQGDSAMYLCASSLEGALGGYEQYFGPGTRLTVT.

This CDR3 reads CASSRTGEQYF. The CDR3 bases are TGTGCCAGCTCACGAACTGGCGAGCAGTACTTC. This chain uses TRBV18 with TRBJ2-7, with D unclear. The germline V gene has CDR1 KGHSH and CDR2 LQKENI. V was cut by 4 bases and J by 6 bases, with 7 bases left in between. This CDR3 contains 11 residues.

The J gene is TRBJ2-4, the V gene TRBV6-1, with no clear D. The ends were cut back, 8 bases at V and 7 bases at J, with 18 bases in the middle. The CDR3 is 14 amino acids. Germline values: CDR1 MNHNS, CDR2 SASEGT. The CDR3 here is CASRMPAAANIQYF. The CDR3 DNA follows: TGTGCCAGCCGCATGCCTGCGGCAGCCAACATTCAGTACTTC.

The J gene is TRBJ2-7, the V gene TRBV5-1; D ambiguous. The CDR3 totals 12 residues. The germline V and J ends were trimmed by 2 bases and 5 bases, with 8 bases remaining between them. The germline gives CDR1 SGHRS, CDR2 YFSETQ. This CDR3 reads CASSFGTDEQYF. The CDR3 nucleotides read TGCGCCAGCAGCTTTGGTACGGACGAGCAGTACTTC.

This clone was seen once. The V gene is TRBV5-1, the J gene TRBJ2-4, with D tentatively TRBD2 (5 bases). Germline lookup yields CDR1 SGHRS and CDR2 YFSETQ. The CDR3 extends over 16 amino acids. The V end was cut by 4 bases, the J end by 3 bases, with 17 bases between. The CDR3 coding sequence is TGCGCCAGCAGCCAAGCCGGGATCCTAGGCAAAAACATTCAGTACTTC. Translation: CASSQAGILGKNIQYF.

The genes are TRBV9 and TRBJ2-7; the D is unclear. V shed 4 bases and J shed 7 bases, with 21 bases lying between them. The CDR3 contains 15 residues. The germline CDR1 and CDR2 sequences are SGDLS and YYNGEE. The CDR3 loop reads CASSPASVGAGEQYF. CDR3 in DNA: TGTGCCAGCAGCCCCGCCTCGGTGGGTGCCGGGGAGCAGTACTTC.

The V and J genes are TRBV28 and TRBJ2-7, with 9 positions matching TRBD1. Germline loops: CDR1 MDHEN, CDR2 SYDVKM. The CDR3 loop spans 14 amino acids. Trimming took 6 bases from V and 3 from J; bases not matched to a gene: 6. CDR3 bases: TGTGCCAGCAGCCAGGGACAGGGAGGCTACGAGCAGTACTTC. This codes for CASSQGQGGYEQYF.

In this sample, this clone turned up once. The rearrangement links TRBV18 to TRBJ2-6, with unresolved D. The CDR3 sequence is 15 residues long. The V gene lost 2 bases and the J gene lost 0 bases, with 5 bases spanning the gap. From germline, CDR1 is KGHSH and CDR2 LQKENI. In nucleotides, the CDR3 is TGTGCCAGCTCACCAGAGCGCTCTGGGGCCAACGTCCTGACTTTC. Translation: CASSPERSGANVLTF. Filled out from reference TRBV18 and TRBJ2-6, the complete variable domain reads NAGVMQNPRHLVRRRGQEARLRCSPMKGHSHVYWYRQLPEEGLKFMVYLQKENIIDESGMPKERFSAEFPKEGPSILRIQQVVRGDSAAYFCASSPERSGANVLTFGAGSRLTVL.

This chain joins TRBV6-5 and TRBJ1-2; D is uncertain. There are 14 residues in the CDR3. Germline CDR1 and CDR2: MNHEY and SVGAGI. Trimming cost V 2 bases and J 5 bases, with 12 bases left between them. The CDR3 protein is CASSYGQSSYGYTF. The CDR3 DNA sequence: TGTGCCAGCAGTTACGGCCAGAGCTCTTATGGCTACACCTTC.

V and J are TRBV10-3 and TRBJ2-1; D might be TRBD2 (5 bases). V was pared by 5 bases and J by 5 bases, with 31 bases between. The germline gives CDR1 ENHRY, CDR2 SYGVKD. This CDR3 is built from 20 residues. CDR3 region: CAISSTPTGTLGLGNNEQFF. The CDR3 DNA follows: TGTGCCATCAGTTCTACACCTACGGGAACTCTTGGACTCGGCAACAATGAGCAGTTCTTC.

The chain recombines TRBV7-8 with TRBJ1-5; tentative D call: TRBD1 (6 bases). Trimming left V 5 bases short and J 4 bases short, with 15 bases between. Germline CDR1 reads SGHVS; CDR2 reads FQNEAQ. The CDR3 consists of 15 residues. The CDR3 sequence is CASSVVGARNQPQHF. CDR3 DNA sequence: TGTGCCAGCAGCGTTGTGGGGGCGCGTAATCAGCCCCAGCATTTT. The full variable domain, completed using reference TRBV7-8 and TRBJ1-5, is GAGVSQSPRYKVAKRGQDVALRCDPISGHVSLFWYQQALGQGPEFLTYFQNEAQLDKSGLPSDRFFAERPEGSVSTLKIQRTQQEDSAVYLCASSVVGARNQPQHFGDGTRLSIL.

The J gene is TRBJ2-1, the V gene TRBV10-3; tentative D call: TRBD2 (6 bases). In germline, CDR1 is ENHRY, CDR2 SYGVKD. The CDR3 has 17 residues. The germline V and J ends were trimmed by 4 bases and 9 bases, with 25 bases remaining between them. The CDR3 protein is CAISVSPLSGDGGEQFF. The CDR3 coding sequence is TGTGCCATCAGTGTTTCTCCTTTGTCGGGAGACGGCGGTGAGCAGTTCTTC.

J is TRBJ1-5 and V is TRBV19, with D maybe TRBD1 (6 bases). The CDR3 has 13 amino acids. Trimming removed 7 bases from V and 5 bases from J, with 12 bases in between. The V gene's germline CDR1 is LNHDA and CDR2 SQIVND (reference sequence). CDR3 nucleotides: TGTGCCAGTAACCAGAACAGGGATCAGCCCCAGCATTTT. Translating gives CASNQNRDQPQHF.

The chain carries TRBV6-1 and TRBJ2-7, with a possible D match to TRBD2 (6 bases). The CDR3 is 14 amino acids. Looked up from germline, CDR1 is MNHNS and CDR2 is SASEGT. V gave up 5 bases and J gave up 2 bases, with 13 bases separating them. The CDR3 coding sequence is TGTGCCAGCAGTTCCCGGGACTCTACCTACGAGCAGTACTTC. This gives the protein CASSSRDSTYEQYF.

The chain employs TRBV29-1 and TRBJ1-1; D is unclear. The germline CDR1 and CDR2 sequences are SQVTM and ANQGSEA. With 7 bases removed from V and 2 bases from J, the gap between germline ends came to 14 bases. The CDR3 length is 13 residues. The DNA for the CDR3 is TGCAGCGGGATTCAGATAGCTAACACTGAAGCTTTCTTT. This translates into CSGIQIANTEAFF.

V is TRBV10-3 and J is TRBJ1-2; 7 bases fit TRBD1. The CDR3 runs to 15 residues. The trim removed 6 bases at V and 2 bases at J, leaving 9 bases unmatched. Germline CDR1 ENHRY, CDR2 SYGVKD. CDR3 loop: CAISAQGGRNYGYTF. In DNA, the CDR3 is TGTGCCATCAGCGCTCAAGGGGGCCGAAACTATGGCTACACCTTC.

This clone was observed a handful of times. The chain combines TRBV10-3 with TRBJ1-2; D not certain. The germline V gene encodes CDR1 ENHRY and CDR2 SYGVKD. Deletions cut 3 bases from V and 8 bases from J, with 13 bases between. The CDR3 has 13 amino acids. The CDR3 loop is CAISDPVSVGYTF. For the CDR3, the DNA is TGTGCCATCAGTGATCCGGTTTCAGTCGGCTACACCTTC.